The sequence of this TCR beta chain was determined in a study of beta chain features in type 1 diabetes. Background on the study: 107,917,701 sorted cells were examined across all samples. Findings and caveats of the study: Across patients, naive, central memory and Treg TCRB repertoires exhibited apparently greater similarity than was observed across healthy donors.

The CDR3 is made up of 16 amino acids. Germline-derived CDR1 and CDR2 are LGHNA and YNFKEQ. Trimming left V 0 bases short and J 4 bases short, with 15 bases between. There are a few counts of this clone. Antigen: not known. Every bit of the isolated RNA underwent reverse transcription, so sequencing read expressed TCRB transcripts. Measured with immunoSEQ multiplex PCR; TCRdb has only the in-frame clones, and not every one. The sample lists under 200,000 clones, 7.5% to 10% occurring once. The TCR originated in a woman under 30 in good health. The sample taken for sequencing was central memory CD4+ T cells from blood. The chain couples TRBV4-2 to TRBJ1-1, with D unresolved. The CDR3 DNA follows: TGTGCCAGCAGCCAAGATTCGGGGAGGGAGAGCACTGAAGCTTTCTTT. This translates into CASSQDSGRESTEAFF.